The clone carrying this T cell receptor beta chain turned up a few times. Its antigen is unidentified. MiXCR, applied by TCRdb to the 5' RACE reads, yields one record per CDR3 protein. Seen here are hundreds of thousands of distinct CDR3 sequences, less than 25% observed once, and the top ten hold 7.5% to 9.5%. The entry originates in a study of T-cell memory formation after mild COVID-19. General study results and limits: A balance of CD4 and CD8 characterized clones contracting day 15 to 85, whereas later expanders leaned CD4+.

The germline CDR1 and CDR2 sequences are SGHTA and FQGNSA. Losses at the gene ends were 1 base for V and 4 bases for J; bases not matched to a gene: 6. The CDR3 length is 15 residues. The origin of this receptor is an adult woman who had mild COVID-19 (a few samples of this study predate the infection). Cell type and time point are not known. V gene TRBV7-2 combines with J gene TRBJ2-7, with TRBD1 matching 8 bases. Sequencing was performed on PBMCs or a T cell subset sorted from them (not recorded which). The CDR3 region is CASSLGSRGRYEQYF. CDR3 DNA sequence: TGTGCCAGCAGCTTAGGCTCCAGGGGGCGGTACGAGCAGTACTTC.